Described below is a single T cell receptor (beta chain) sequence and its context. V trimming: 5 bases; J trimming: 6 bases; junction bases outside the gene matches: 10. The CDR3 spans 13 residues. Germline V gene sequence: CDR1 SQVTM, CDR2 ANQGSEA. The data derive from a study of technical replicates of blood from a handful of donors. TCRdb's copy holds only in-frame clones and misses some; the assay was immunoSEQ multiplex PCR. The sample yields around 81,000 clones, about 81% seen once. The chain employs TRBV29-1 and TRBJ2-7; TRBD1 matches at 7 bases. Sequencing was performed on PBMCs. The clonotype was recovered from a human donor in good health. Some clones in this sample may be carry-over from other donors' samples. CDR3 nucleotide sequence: TGCAGCGTTCGAAGAAAGGGGGCAAGCGAGCAGTACTTC. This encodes CSVRRKGASEQYF.